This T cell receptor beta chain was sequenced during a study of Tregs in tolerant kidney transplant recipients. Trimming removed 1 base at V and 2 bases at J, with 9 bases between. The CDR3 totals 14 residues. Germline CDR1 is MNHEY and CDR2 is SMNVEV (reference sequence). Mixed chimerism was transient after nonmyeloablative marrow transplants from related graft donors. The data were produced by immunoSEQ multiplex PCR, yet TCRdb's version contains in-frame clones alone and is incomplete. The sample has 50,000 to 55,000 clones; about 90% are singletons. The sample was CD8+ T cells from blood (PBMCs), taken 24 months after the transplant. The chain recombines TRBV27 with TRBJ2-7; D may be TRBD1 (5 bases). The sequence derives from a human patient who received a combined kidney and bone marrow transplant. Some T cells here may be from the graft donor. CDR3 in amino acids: CASSLWQGPYEQYF. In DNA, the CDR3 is TGTGCCAGCAGTTTATGGCAGGGCCCCTACGAGCAGTACTTC.